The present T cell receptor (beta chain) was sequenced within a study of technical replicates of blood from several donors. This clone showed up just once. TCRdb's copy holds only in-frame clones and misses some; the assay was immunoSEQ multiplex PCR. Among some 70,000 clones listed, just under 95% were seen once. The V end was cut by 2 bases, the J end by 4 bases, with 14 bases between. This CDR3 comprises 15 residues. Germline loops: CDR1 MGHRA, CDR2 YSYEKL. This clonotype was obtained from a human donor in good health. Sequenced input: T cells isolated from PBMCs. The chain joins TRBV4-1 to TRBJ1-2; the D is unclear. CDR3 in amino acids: CASSQSPESRYGYTF. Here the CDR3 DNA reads TGCGCCAGCAGCCAATCTCCGGAGTCCCGCTATGGCTACACCTTC.